Listed here are 8 T cell receptor beta chains from one sample, sequenced in a study of T cells after yellow fever vaccination. TCRdb reprocessed the 5' RACE reads with MiXCR, giving one entry per CDR3 protein. The sample has approximately 510,000 distinct CDR3 sequences; 21% are singletons. The specimen comprised PBMCs, sampled about 21 days after the first yellow fever vaccination. These receptors came from a man in his late teens or twenties who received the YFV17D yellow fever vaccine.

This clonotype was observed a few times. V gene TRBV25-1 combines with J gene TRBJ1-2; D is possibly TRBD1 (5 bases). This CDR3 is 12 amino acids long. CDR1 is MGHDK, CDR2 SYGVNS, per germline. Trimming took off 6 bases at V and 8 bases at J, with 13 bases between the two ends. CDR3 loop: CASRAGRLGYTF. The CDR3 DNA reads as TGTGCCAGCAGGGCAGGGAGACTAGGCTACACCTTC.

The chain carries TRBV12-3 or TRBV12-4 and TRBJ2-7, with 7 bases identical to TRBD1. The V gene end was trimmed by 7 bases and the J gene end by 3 bases; junction bases not matched to a gene: 6. The CDR3 is 13 residues long. The CDR3 DNA reads TGTGCCAGCAAGACAGGGAATCTCTACGAGCAGTACTTC. Translating it yields CASKTGNLYEQYF.

The rearrangement links TRBV5-1 to TRBJ2-4, with a possible D match to TRBD2 (6 bases). Germline values: CDR1 SGHRS, CDR2 YFSETQ. The V end was cut by 1 base, the J end by 8 bases, with 16 bases between. This CDR3 comprises 15 residues. The CDR3 DNA reads as TGCGCCAGCAGCTTGCGCGGGGTCGGAGCGGACATTCAGTACTTC. Encoded protein: CASSLRGVGADIQYF.

This clonotype was seen a single time. The gene calls are TRBV7-2 and TRBJ1-5; D remains unclear. V lost 1 base and J 6 bases, leaving 10 bases between the germline ends. The CDR3 loop spans 14 amino acids. Germline assignment: CDR1 SGHTA and CDR2 FQGNSA. CDR3: CASSLGWVAQPQHF. The CDR3 nucleotides read TGTGCCAGCAGCTTAGGCTGGGTGGCTCAGCCCCAGCATTTT.

The V call is TRBV9, the J call TRBJ2-1, with 8 nucleotides matching TRBD1. The CDR3 extends over 14 amino acids. Per the germline V gene, CDR1 is SGDLS and CDR2 is YYNGEE. After removal of 4 bases from V and 7 bases from J, the junction contained 7 bases not matched to a gene. The CDR3 DNA reads TGTGCCAGCAGCATTCAGGGGGCGCGGAATGAGCAGTTCTTC. Translation: CASSIQGARNEQFF. Full variable domain (remainder filled in from reference TRBV9 and TRBJ2-1): DSGVTQTPKHLITATGQRVTLRCSPRSGDLSVYWYQQSLDQGLQFLIQYYNGEERAKGNILERFSAQQFPDLHSELNLSSLELGDSALYFCASSIQGARNEQFFGPGTRLTVL.

This clonotype was counted a few times. The V gene is TRBV15, the J gene TRBJ2-2, with D tentatively TRBD2 (5 bases). This CDR3 is built from 15 residues. V gave up 0 bases and J gave up 7 bases, with 12 bases separating them. Germline CDR1 is LNHNV and CDR2 is YYDKDF (reference sequence). Written as DNA, the CDR3 is TGTGCCACCAGCAGAGATCGGGGTACGGACGGGGAGCTGTTTTTT. It codes for CATSRDRGTDGELFF.

This clonotype came up a few times. The V and J genes are TRBV20-1 and TRBJ2-7, with 9 bases fitting TRBD1. The V and J ends lost 5 bases and 2 bases, in that order; junction bases with no gene match: 13. This CDR3 is 16 amino acids long. Per the germline V gene, CDR1 is DFQATT and CDR2 is SNEGSKA (reference sequence). The chain's CDR3 is CSAGGQGIKHPYEQYF. CDR3 DNA: TGCAGTGCTGGTGGACAGGGGATAAAGCACCCCTACGAGCAGTACTTC.

The chain has TRBV18 and TRBJ2-3; D is perhaps TRBD2 (5 bases). V was cut by 2 bases and J by 4 bases, with 13 bases left in between. The CDR3 contains 15 residues. CDR1 and CDR2 from the germline V gene are KGHSH and LQKENI. The CDR3 loop reads CASSPIPGIPDTQYF. The DNA of the CDR3 is TGTGCCAGCTCACCAATCCCCGGGATTCCAGATACGCAGTATTTT.